Following are 21 T cell receptor beta chains from one sample sequenced in a study of blood T cell repertoires in COVID-19. Using immunoSEQ multiplex PCR, the repertoire was profiled, and TCRdb retains in-frame clones only, with some absent. The sample records about 180,000 clones, about 75% being singletons. The sample comprised peripheral blood. These receptors came from a woman in her 70s with acute or convalescent COVID-19.

CDR3: CASSGLSGTANYGYTF. In DNA form, the CDR3 reads TGTGCCAGCAGTGGACTCTCTGGGACAGCTAACTATGGCTACACCTTC. The chain has TRBV2 and TRBJ1-2; 7 bases align to TRBD1. Germline assignment: CDR1 SNHLY and CDR2 FYNNEI. V trimming: 4 bases; J trimming: 0 bases; junction bases outside the gene matches: 8. The CDR3 covers 16 residues.

The chain recombines TRBV30 with TRBJ2-3; perhaps TRBD2 as D (5 bases). Germline V gene data show CDR1 as GTSNPN and CDR2 as SVGIG (reference sequence). The CDR3 has 16 residues. V was trimmed by 0 bases and J by 2 bases, leaving 15 bases between them. CDR3 amino acids: CAWSVSWLADTDTQYF. CDR3 nucleotides: TGTGCCTGGAGTGTAAGTTGGCTAGCAGACACAGATACGCAGTATTTT.

The chain uses TRBV28 and TRBJ2-7, with TRBD1 matching 9 bases. This CDR3 has 13 amino acids. The germline V gene has CDR1 MDHEN and CDR2 SYDVKM. Trimming at V came to 10 bases and at J to 7 bases, leaving 11 bases not matched to a gene. CDR3: CAILLRDRDEQYF. The CDR3 DNA reads as TGTGCCATTCTACTGAGGGACAGGGATGAGCAGTACTTC.

The rearrangement uses TRBV20-1 and TRBJ2-7, with 7 bases fitting TRBD2. Germline CDR1 DFQATT, CDR2 SNEGSKA (reference sequence). With 3 bases clipped from V and 2 bases from J, the junction kept 13 bases outside the gene matches. This CDR3 has 16 amino acids. This chain's CDR3 is CSASAGRAGGAYEQYF. CDR3 sequence (DNA): TGCAGTGCTAGTGCGGGGAGGGCCGGGGGTGCCTACGAGCAGTACTTC.

This clone was counted ten times or more. This chain joins TRBV30 and TRBJ2-2, with 7 bases matching TRBD1. Looked up from germline, CDR1 is GTSNPN and CDR2 is SVGIG (reference sequence). The CDR3 covers 16 residues. V lost 7 bases and J lost 0; bases outside the gene matches: 11. CDR3 coding DNA: TGTGCCTTACGTAGGGGGCAATCTTCGAACACCGGGGAGCTGTTTTTT. Residues: CALRRGQSSNTGELFF.

The V and J genes are TRBV15 and TRBJ2-1; 10 nucleotides agree with TRBD2. This CDR3 is 16 amino acids long. Germline loops: CDR1 LNHNV, CDR2 YYDKDF (reference sequence). J lost 9 bases, V lost 3 bases, and 11 bases had no gene match. The CDR3 sequence is CATSSGPGTSVGEQFF. DNA of the CDR3: TGTGCCACCAGCAGCGGTCCGGGGACTAGCGTCGGTGAGCAGTTCTTC. Using reference TRBV15 and TRBJ2-1 for the parts outside the CDR3, the full variable domain is DAMVIQNPRYQVTQFGKPVTLSCSQTLNHNVMYWYQQKSSQAPKLLFHYYDKDFNNEADTPDNFQSRRPNTSFCFLDIRSPGLGDTAMYLCATSSGPGTSVGEQFFGPGTRLTVL.

This chain links TRBV27 with TRBJ1-1; no definite D call. The V and J ends lost 5 bases and 6 bases respectively, with 7 bases between them. The germline V gene encodes CDR1 MNHEY and CDR2 SMNVEV (reference sequence). CDR3 size: 11 residues. CDR3 amino acids: CASSPRAEAFF. The CDR3 DNA is TGTGCCAGCAGTCCCCGCGCTGAAGCTTTCTTT.

DNA of the CDR3: TGTGCCAGCAGCCAGAGGGGGAACTCTGGAAACACCATATATTTT. Its translation: CASSQRGNSGNTIYF. The V and J genes are TRBV7-6 and TRBJ1-3, with a weak D call TRBD1 (6 bases). CDR3 length: 15 amino acids. V gave up 5 bases and J gave up 0 bases, with 11 bases separating them. Germline assignment: CDR1 SGHVS and CDR2 FNYEAQ.

V gene TRBV18 combines with J gene TRBJ1-1; D is ambiguous. There are 13 residues in the CDR3. Trimming left V 5 bases short and J 1 base short, with 8 bases between. Germline values: CDR1 KGHSH, CDR2 LQKENI. CDR3 protein: CASSGTANTEAFF. The CDR3 DNA reads as TGTGCCAGCTCAGGCACCGCGAACACTGAAGCTTTCTTT.

The chain joins TRBV7-6 to TRBJ2-2; D is unclear. V gave up 5 bases and J gave up 11 bases, with 18 bases separating them. From germline, CDR1 is SGHVS and CDR2 FNYEAQ. This CDR3 spans 14 amino acids. This CDR3 is CASSPLGTSQELFF. The CDR3 DNA follows: TGTGCCAGCAGCCCTCTGGGCACGTCACAAGAGCTGTTTTTT. Combining the CDR3 with reference TRBV7-6 and TRBJ2-2 gives the whole variable domain GAGVSQSPRYKVTKRGQDVALRCDPISGHVSLYWYRQALGQGPEFLTYFNYEAQQDKSGLPNDRFSAERPEGSISTLTIQRTEQRDSAMYRCASSPLGTSQELFFGEGSRLTVL.

This sequence joins TRBV18 and TRBJ2-5; 9 positions agree with TRBD1. Germline CDR1 KGHSH, CDR2 LQKENI. V was pared by 6 bases and J by 2 bases, with 7 bases of the junction left unmatched. The CDR3 covers 15 residues. The CDR3 sequence: CASSPGQGGQETQYF. The DNA for the CDR3 is TGTGCCAGCTCCCCGGGACAGGGAGGGCAAGAGACCCAGTACTTC. The full variable domain, its missing parts supplied by reference TRBV18 and TRBJ2-5, is NAGVMQNPRHLVRRRGQEARLRCSPMKGHSHVYWYRQLPEEGLKFMVYLQKENIIDESGMPKERFSAEFPKEGPSILRIQQVVRGDSAAYFCASSPGQGGQETQYFGPGTRLLVL.

A note on this clone: This CDR3 is also generated by other DNA sequences in the sample. The J gene is TRBJ1-5, the V gene TRBV3-1 (or the pseudogene TRBV3-2); D call uncertain. The CDR3 has 13 amino acids. The germline V gene has CDR1 LGHDT and CDR2 YNNKEL (reference sequence). The germline V and J ends were trimmed by 1 base and 4 bases, with 5 bases remaining between them. The CDR3 coding sequence is TGTGCCAGCAGCCAAGGCAGAAATCAGCCCCAGCATTTT. Its protein product is CASSQGRNQPQHF.

The rearrangement uses TRBV4-2 and TRBJ2-7; 7 bases agree with TRBD2. V dropped 2 bases and J dropped 3; count of bases not matched to a gene: 7. Germline values: CDR1 LGHNA, CDR2 YNFKEQ. The CDR3 runs 15 residues. The CDR3, as DNA: TGTGCCAGCAGCCAATACTCCTCGGGAGGCTACGAGCAGTACTTC. The encoded protein is CASSQYSSGGYEQYF.

This clone has more than one count but fewer than ten. This rearrangement joins TRBV29-1 to TRBJ2-6, with 7 positions matching TRBD1. Germline CDR1 is SQVTM and CDR2 is ANQGSEA. V gave up 6 bases and J gave up 0 bases; unmatched junction bases: 5. The CDR3 is 15 amino acids. The CDR3 here is CSVGTESSGANVLTF. CDR3 DNA sequence: TGCAGCGTGGGGACAGAATCCTCTGGGGCCAACGTCCTGACTTTC.

Concerning this clone itself: At one end the junction does not follow the germline gene, possibly because of a read error. Other nucleotide sequences in the sample specify the same CDR3. The genes are TRBV19 and TRBJ2-3, with 7 bases identical to TRBD2. This CDR3 contains 14 residues. In germline, CDR1 is LNHDA, CDR2 SQIVND (reference sequence). DNA of the CDR3: TGTGCTAGTAGTCATAGCGGGTCCGCAGATACGCAGTATTTT. It encodes CASSHSGSADTQYF.

J is TRBJ1-1 and V is TRBV12-3 or TRBV12-4; D remains ambiguous. The CDR3 consists of 12 residues. Trimming left V 6 bases short and J 7 bases short, with 12 bases between. This CDR3 reads CASSTAGSEAFF. The CDR3 DNA is TGTGCCAGCAGCACCGCGGGCAGTGAAGCTTTCTTT.

J is TRBJ1-1 and V is TRBV30; D is uncertain. Looked up from germline, CDR1 is GTSNPN and CDR2 is SVGIG (reference sequence). CDR3 size: 11 residues. V lost 5 bases, J lost 1 base, and 5 bases lay in between. The CDR3 DNA reads TGTGCCTGGCAACAGAACACTGAAGCTTTCTTT. Translating it yields CAWQQNTEAFF.

V and J are TRBV2 and TRBJ2-7; the D is unclear. The germline gives CDR1 SNHLY, CDR2 FYNNEI. Deletions cut 7 bases from V and 1 base from J, with 14 bases between. The CDR3 has 14 residues. As DNA, the CDR3 is TGTGCCAGCAAAATGGCGGTGACTTCCTACGAGCAGTACTTC. It specifies CASKMAVTSYEQYF.

The genes are TRBV28 and TRBJ2-3, with TRBD1 identical over 7 bases. The germline gives CDR1 MDHEN, CDR2 SYDVKM. This CDR3 contains 19 residues. J lost 2 bases, V lost 6 bases, and 20 bases had no gene match. CDR3 in DNA: TGTGCCAGCAGCCCCCTAATAGGGGGCACCAGGGGAGACACAGATACGCAGTATTTT. Amino acid sequence: CASSPLIGGTRGDTDTQYF.

The V call is TRBV10-3, the J call TRBJ2-7; D is uncertain. The CDR3 loop spans 15 amino acids. In germline, CDR1 is ENHRY, CDR2 SYGVKD. V lost 3 bases, J lost 3 bases, and 15 bases lay in between. For the CDR3, the DNA is TGTGCCATCAGTGACAAAAGCTCCTTGAACTACGAGCAGTACTTC. The encoded protein is CAISDKSSLNYEQYF.

This clone was detected a few times. The V gene is TRBV2, the J gene TRBJ2-1; no reliable D call. Trimming cost V 4 bases and J 5 bases, with 9 bases left between them. Germline V gene sequence: CDR1 SNHLY, CDR2 FYNNEI. This CDR3 has 13 residues. DNA of the CDR3: TGTGCCAGCAGTGTTGCAACAAACAATGAGCAGTTCTTC. Its protein is CASSVATNNEQFF. Together with reference TRBV2 and TRBJ2-1, the CDR3 gives the full variable domain: EPEVTQTPSHQVTQMGQEVILRCVPISNHLYFYWYRQILGQKVEFLVSFYNNEISEKSEIFDDQFSVERPDGSNFTLKIRSTKLEDSAMYFCASSVATNNEQFFGPGTRLTVL.